The T cell receptor beta chain under discussion was sequenced for a study of T cells in Graves' hyperthyroidism and ophthalmopathy. Whole-study findings and limits: Ophthalmopathy could be told apart from stable hyperthyroidism with a 13 V-J model.

The germline V gene has CDR1 MNHEY and CDR2 SMNVEV (reference sequence). The length of the CDR3 is 14 residues. Trimming pared 3 bases from V and 2 bases from J, leaving 10 bases between. Patients aged 18 to 65 had newly diagnosed hyperthyroidism that had lasted under 2 months. Exclusions: uncontrolled infection, other autoimmune disease, pregnancy, lactation. Orbital computed tomography, thyroid ultrasound, serum thyroxine and TRAb, and clinical symptoms together informed the diagnoses. This clonotype came up many times. Its antigen is still unknown. TCR beta CDR3 sequences were amplified from RNA transcripts. A set of HTBI primers served as the primers for a first-round RT-PCR of the TCR CDR3. One entry per CDR3 protein results from TCRdb running MiXCR on the multiplex PCR reads. The sample yields over 650,000 distinct CDR3 sequences, over 15% seen once.

The rearrangement uses TRBV27 and TRBJ2-5, with no clear D. Sequencing used blood. The source is a man between 18 and 29 years old with Graves' hyperthyroidism. In nucleotides, the CDR3 is TGTGCCAGCAGTTTCTCCGGGTCACAAGAGACCCAGTACTTC. This sequence encodes CASSFSGSQETQYF.